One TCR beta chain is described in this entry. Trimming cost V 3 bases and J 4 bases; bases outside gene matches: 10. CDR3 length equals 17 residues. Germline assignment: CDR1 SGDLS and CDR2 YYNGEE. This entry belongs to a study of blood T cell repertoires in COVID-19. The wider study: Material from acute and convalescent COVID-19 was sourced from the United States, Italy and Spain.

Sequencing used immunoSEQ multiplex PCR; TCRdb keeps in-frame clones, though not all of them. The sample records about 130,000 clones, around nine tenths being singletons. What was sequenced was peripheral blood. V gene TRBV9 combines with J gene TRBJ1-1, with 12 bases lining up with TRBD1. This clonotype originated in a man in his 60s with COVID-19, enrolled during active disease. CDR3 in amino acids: CASSDRDRGRLGTEAFF. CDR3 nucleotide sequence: TGTGCCAGCAGCGACCGGGACAGGGGGCGATTGGGCACTGAAGCTTTCTTT.